This TCR beta chain was identified in a study of identifying expanded T cells in peripheral blood (dated by TCRdb to the late 2010s). At the level of the whole study: Four technical replicates, made by sequencing separate aliquots from the same pool of genomic DNA, were compared pairwise.

Sequences SGHTA (CDR1) and FQGNSA (CDR2) are obtained from the germline V gene. Compared with germline, V lacks 6 bases and J lacks 6 bases; bases without a gene match: 15. CDR3 length: 16 amino acids, cysteine to phenylalanine. Only the CDR3 portion is preserved as DNA: 48 bases, with reading frame beginning at the first base. During the collection period, no immune events, such as infections, were documented for the healthy donors. Time-dependent variance in a beta-binomial model of T-cell clone differential abundance was calibrated using healthy-donor blood repertoires as a training cohort. The training cohort was composed of around ten healthy donors, 3 female and 7 male. On average the donors were approximately 43 years old, and their ages spanned roughly 29 to 64 years. Obtained from a commercial supplier, whole blood was collected from each healthy donor at three time points set around 13 days apart. Genomic DNA was extracted from unsorted whole blood for immunosequencing.

Points the paper makes about the study in general: The authors expected that over much longer intervals, such as months to years, biological variance in healthy repertoires might increase even further. About 1.2 differentially abundant clones were flagged by the binomial model between technical replicates, whereas about 16.4 and 19 were flagged over two weeks and four weeks, respectively. Both the number of clones called differentially abundant and the false-positive rate were significantly reduced by the beta-binomial model across all healthy-donor time intervals. For all healthy donors, the variance in clone template counts between approximately 2-week samples rose significantly as total template count increased.

This clone has a single count. No antigen is known for it. Per-nucleotide qualities are absent, and no much larger clonotype sits a single base away. TCRbeta CDR3 regions were profiled with the immunoSEQ Assay using bias-controlled multiplex PCR amplification of genomic DNA. Per the source publication's procedure: To quantify the absolute abundance of each unique TCRbeta CDR3 region, the sequences were collapsed and filtered. Differential abundance was assessed using a binomial (Fisher-equivalent) model and a beta-binomial model in which time-dependent variance fitted from healthy donors was added. Any clone with fewer than 5 combined templates was excluded, and a clone was called differentially abundant if its Benjamini-Hochberg FDR was below 0.01. Using the form v = (b*log(k)+a)^2, the beta-binomial variance was modeled as a function of the total template count across the two samples. The clones in this table, taken by TCRdb from immuneACCESS, are in-frame only. Not every clone is retained; where verified, under half of the shortfall comes from an unresolved V gene, and the cause of the rest is unknown. That table is the source of V, J and clone size, and D and trimming were worked out from the DNA. This sample comprises 90,000 to 100,000 clones, around nine tenths of them detected only once. Roughly 3.8% of the sample is held by the ten biggest clonotypes.

This sequence originates from a person between 18 and 70 years old in good health. The specimen sequenced was blood. Recombination connected TRBV7-2 to TRBJ1-2; TRBD1 lines up with 8 middle nucleotides. The CDR3 has the sequence CASSRTQTAGGNGYTF. The sequence in DNA is TGTGCCAGCAGTCGCACCCAAACCGCAGGGGGCAATGGCTACACCTTC.